This T cell receptor beta chain stems from a study of T cells in Graves' hyperthyroidism and ophthalmopathy. Background on the study: Peripheral blood sampling occurred at initial diagnosis, before any treatment. Overall study findings and caveats: Peripheral blood also featured most of the thyroid clonotypes expanded above 0.001.

Under 3 months was the duration of disease in ophthalmopathy patients, who also had a Clinical Activity Score of at least 3 and a NOSPECS grade of at least 4. Exclusions: uncontrolled infection, other autoimmune disease, pregnancy, lactation. This clonotype was found many times. Its matching antigen is unknown. The CDR3 is 13 amino acids. Germline-derived CDR1 and CDR2 are MNHEY and SMNVEV (reference sequence). The germline V and J ends were trimmed by 0 bases and 4 bases, with 4 bases remaining between them. Researchers amplified the TCR beta CDR3 regions from RNA transcripts. The TCR CDR3 first-round RT-PCR relied on the HTBI primer set. Using its own MiXCR run on the multiplex PCR reads, TCRdb lists one record per CDR3 protein. The profile shows about 640,000 distinct CDR3 sequences, around 20% of them singletons.

The sample was blood. The chain uses TRBV27 and TRBJ2-1; D unclear. This receptor was taken from a man aged 25-45 years with Graves' ophthalmopathy. This CDR3 reads CASSLSPYNEQFF. The CDR3, as DNA: TGTGCCAGCAGTTTATCCCCTTACAATGAGCAGTTCTTC.